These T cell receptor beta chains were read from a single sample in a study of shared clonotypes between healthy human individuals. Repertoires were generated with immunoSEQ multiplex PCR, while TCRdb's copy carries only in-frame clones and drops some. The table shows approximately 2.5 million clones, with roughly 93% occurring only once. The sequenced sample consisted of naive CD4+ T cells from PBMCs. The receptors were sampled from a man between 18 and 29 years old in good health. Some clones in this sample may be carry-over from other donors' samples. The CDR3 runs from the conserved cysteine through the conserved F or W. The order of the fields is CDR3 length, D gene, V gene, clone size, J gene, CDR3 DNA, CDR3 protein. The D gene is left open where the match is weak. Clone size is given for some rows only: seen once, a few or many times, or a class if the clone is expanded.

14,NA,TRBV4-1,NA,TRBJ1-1,TGCGCCAGCAGCCAAGTACGTGTGAACACTGAAGCTTTCTTT,CASSQVRVNTEAFF
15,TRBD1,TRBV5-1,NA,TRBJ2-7,TGCGCCAGCAGACCCGGACAGGGTATCATCCACGAGCAGTACTTC,CASRPGQGIIHEQYF
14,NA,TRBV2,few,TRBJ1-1,TGTGCCAGCAGTCAAAGAGTGGCGAGCACTGAAGCTTTCTTT,CASSQRVASTEAFF
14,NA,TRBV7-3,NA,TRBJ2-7,TGTGCCAGCAGCTTAACCCCGGTCCCCTACGAGCAGTACTTC,CASSLTPVPYEQYF
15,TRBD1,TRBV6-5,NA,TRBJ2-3,TGTGCCAGCAGCACAGGGGGCGCGAGCACAGATACGCAGTATTTT,CASSTGGASTDTQYF
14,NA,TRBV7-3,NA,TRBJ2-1,TGTGCCAGCAGCGTCACCCGGGACTCCGGTGAGCAGTTCTTC,CASSVTRDSGEQFF
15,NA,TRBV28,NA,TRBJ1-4,TGTGCCAGCAGTTTAGGAAGCGTTTCGGATGAAAAACTGTTTTTT,CASSLGSVSDEKLFF
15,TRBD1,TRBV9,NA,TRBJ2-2,TGTGCCAGCAGCCCGACAGGGTCGAACACCGGGGAGCTGTTTTTT,CASSPTGSNTGELFF
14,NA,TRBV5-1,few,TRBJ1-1,TGCGCCAGCAGCTTCAGTCAGGGTAGCACTGAAGCTTTCTTT,CASSFSQGSTEAFF
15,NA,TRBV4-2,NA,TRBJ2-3,TGTGCCAGCAGCCAAACCCGGGACGTCACAGATACGCAGTATTTT,CASSQTRDVTDTQYF
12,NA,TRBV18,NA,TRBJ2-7,TGTGCCAGCTCACCAACTAACTACGAGCAGTACTTC,CASSPTNYEQYF
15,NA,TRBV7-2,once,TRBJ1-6,TGTGCCAGCAGCTTAGAGGCAGTCCGTAATTCACCCCTCCACTTT,CASSLEAVRNSPLHF
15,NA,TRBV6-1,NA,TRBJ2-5,TGTGCCAGCAGTGAAGGGTTGGGTTATCAAGAGACCCAGTACTTC,CASSEGLGYQETQYF
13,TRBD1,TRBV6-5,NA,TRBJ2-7,TGTGCCAGCACCGCACAGGGGGGCCGCGAGCAGTACTTC,CASTAQGGREQYF
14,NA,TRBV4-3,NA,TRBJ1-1,TGCGCCAGCAGCCAAGGGCAGGGAGGGACTGAAGCTTTCTTT,CASSQGQGGTEAFF
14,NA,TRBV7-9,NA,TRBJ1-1,TGTGCCAGCAGTCAACTCGGGGGCGGTACTGAAGCTTTCTTT,CASSQLGGGTEAFF
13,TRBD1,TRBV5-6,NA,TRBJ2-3,TGTGCCAGCAGCCTTAGACCGGGACAGGGCCAGTATTTT,CASSLRPGQGQYF
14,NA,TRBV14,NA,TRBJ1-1,TGTGCCAGCAGCCCGAGGGGGGTCTACACTGAAGCTTTCTTT,CASSPRGVYTEAFF
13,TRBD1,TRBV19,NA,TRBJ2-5,TGTGCCAGTAGTTTGACAGGGAAAGAGACCCAGTACTTC,CASSLTGKETQYF
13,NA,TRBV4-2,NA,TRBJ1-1,TGTGCCAGCAGCCAAGATCCGAACACTGAAGCTTTCTTT,CASSQDPNTEAFF
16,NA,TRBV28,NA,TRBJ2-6,TGTGCCAGCAGTTCCCGCTTAGCGTCTGGGGCCAACGTCCTGACTTTC,CASSSRLASGANVLTF
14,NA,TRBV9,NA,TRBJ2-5,TGTGCCAGCAGCTTACAGGGAACCCAAGAGACCCAGTACTTC,CASSLQGTQETQYF
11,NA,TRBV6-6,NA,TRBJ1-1,TGTGCCAGCAGTTATATGGGTGAAGCTTTCTTT,CASSYMGEAFF
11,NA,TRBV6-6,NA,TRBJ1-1,TGTGCCAGCAGTAGAGGGGGTGAAGCTTTCTTT,CASSRGGEAFF
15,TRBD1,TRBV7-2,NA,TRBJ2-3,TGTGCCAGCAGCTTAATCCAGGGGGACACAGATACGCAGTATTTT,CASSLIQGDTDTQYF
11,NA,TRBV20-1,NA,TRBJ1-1,TGCAGTGCTAGGACAGTTCATTTAGCTTTCTTT,CSARTVHLAFF
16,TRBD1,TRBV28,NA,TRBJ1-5,TGTGCCAGCAGTTTGTGGCAGGGACAGCAAGATCAGCCCCAGCATTTT,CASSLWQGQQDQPQHF
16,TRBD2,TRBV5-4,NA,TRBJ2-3,TGTGCCAGCACCCCTGGGGGCGGGAGGGGCACAGATACGCAGTATTTT,CASTPGGGRGTDTQYF
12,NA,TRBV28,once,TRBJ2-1,TGTGCCACCGGGGGAGACTACAATGAGCAGTTCTTC,CATGGDYNEQFF
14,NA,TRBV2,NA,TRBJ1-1,TGTGCCAGCAGTGTCGGCAGGGTTAACACTGAAGCTTTCTTT,CASSVGRVNTEAFF
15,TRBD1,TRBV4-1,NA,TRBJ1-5,TGCGCCAGCAGCCAAGTCACAGGGGACATGCAGCCCCAGCATTTT,CASSQVTGDMQPQHF
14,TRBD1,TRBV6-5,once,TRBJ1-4,TGTGCCAGCAGTTACTCAACAGGGGAAGAAAAACTGTTTTTT,CASSYSTGEEKLFF
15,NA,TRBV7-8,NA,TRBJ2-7,TGTGCCAGCAGCTTTAGCGGTAAGGCGTCCTACGAGCAGTACTTC,CASSFSGKASYEQYF